This T cell receptor beta chain came from a study of memory CD4+ T cells and cytomegalovirus serostatus. Turning to this clone: As yet, its antigen is unknown.

This table comes from immunoSEQ multiplex PCR, and its TCRdb copy is limited to in-frame clones, with some not included. This table has 46,000 or so clones, 75% to 85% appearing once. Study results and limitations: Repertoires predicted CMV serostatus with median bootstrapped AUC of about 0.95.

The CDR3 length is 16 residues. V was clipped by 7 bases and J by 0 bases; unmatched bases: 7. In germline, CDR1 is LNHDA, CDR2 SQIVND (reference sequence). The sort gate was single viable CD3+CD4+CD8-CD45RO+ cells for memory CD4+ T cells. Serum IgG to CMV pp150, pp28, p38 and p52 defined serostatus. The J gene is TRBJ1-5, the V gene TRBV19; 9 bases match TRBD1. What was sequenced was memory CD4+ T cells from blood. This receptor was taken from an adult in good health and CMV-seronegative. The CDR3 region has the DNA TGTGCCAGTACCCGGGACAGGGAACTTAGCAATCAGCCCCAGCATTTT. Amino acid sequence: CASTRDRELSNQPQHF.